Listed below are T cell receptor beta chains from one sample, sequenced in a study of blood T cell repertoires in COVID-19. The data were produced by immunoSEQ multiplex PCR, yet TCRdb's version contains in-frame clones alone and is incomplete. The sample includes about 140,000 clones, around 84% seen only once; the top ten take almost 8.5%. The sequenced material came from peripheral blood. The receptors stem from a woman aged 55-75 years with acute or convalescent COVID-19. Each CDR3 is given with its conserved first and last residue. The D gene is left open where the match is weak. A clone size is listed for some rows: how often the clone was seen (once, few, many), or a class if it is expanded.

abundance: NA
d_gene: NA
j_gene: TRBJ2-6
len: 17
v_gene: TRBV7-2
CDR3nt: TGTGCCAGCAGCCCCAATGGACTTCACTCTGGGGCCAACGTCCTGACTTTC
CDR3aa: CASSPNGLHSGANVLTF

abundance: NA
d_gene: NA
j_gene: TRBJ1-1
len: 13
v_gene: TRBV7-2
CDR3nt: TGTGCCAGCGGGGCAAGGCCGAACACTGAAGCTTTCTTT
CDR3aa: CASGARPNTEAFF

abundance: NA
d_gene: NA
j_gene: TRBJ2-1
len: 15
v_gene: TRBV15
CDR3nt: TGTGCCACCAGGGACCCCGGGACTCCCCCCAGTGAGCAGTTCTTC
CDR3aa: CATRDPGTPPSEQFF

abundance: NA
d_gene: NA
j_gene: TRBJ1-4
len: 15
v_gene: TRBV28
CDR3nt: TGTGCCAGCAGTTTAGCGGGGTTGGCTAATGAAAAACTGTTTTTT
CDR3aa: CASSLAGLANEKLFF

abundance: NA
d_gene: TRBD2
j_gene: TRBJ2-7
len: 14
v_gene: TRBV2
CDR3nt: TGTGCCAGCAAATTGACTAGCGGGTACGCCGAGCAGTACTTC
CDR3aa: CASKLTSGYAEQYF

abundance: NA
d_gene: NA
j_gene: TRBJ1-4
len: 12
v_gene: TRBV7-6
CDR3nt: TGTGCCAGCAGCTTGGTCGGGGAAAAACTGTTTTTT
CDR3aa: CASSLVGEKLFF

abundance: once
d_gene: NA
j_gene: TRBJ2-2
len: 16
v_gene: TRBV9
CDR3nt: TGTGCCAGCAGCCCCCGGGACAAGGAGAACACCGGGGAGCTGTTTTTT
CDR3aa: CASSPRDKENTGELFF

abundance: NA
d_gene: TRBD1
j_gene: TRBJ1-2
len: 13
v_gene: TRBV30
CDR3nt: TGTGCCTGGAGTCGGACAGGGGGATATGGCTACACCTTC
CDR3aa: CAWSRTGGYGYTF

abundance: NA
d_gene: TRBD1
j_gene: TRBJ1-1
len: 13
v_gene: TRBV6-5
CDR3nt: TGTGCCAGCAGACACAACCGGGACAGAGAAGCTTTCTTT
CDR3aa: CASRHNRDREAFF

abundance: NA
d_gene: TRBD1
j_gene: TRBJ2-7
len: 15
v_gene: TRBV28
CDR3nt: TGTGCCAGCAGTTGGGGACAGGAGCTCTCCTACGAGCAGTACTTC
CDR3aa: CASSWGQELSYEQYF

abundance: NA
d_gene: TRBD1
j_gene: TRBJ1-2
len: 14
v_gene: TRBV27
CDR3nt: TGTGCCAGCAGCCGGGGACAGAGTTACTATGGCTACACCTTC
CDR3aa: CASSRGQSYYGYTF

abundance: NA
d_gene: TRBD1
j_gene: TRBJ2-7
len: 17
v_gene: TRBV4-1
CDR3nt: TGCGCCAGCAGCCAAGATAGTCAGGGGGTCATGAGGTACGAGCAGTACTTC
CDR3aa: CASSQDSQGVMRYEQYF

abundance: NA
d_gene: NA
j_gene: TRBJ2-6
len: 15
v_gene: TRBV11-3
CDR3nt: TGTGCCAGCAGCAATCAGACTTTTGGGGCCAACGTCCTGACTTTC
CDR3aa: CASSNQTFGANVLTF

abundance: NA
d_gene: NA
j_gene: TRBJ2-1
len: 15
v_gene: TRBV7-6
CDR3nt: TGTGCCAGCAGCTTAGCGTTAACTCGACAGCCTGAGCAGTTCTTC
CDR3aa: CASSLALTRQPEQFF

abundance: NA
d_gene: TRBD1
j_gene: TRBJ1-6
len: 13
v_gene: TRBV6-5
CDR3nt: TGTGCCAGCAGAAGACAGGGTGATTCACCCCTCCACTTT
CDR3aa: CASRRQGDSPLHF

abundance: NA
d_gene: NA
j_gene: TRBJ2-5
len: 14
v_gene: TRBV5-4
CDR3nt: TGTGCCAGCAGCTTCTGGGGGCTAAAGGAGACCCAGTACTTC
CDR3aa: CASSFWGLKETQYF

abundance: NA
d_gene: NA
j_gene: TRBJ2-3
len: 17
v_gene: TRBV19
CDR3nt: TGTGCCAGTAGTATCCCAGAGTCAGGGGTTTCTCGGGGTACGCAGTATTTT
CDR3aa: CASSIPESGVSRGTQYF

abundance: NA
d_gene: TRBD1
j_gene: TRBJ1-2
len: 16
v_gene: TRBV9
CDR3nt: TGTGCCAGCAGCGTAGGAAGACAGGGAGTCTCCTTTGGCTACACCTTC
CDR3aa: CASSVGRQGVSFGYTF

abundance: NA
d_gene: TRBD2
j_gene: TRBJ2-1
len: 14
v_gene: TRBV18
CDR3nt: TGTGCCAGCTCCCCTAGCGGGGGTGGGTCGAGCCAGTTCTTC
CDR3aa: CASSPSGGGSSQFF

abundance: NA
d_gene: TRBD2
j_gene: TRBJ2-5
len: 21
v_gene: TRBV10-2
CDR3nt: TGCGCCAGCAGCGCCCTCGGACTAGCGGGGGGGCAGGCCCGGTCAGCGGAGACCCAGTACTTC
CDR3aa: CASSALGLAGGQARSAETQYF

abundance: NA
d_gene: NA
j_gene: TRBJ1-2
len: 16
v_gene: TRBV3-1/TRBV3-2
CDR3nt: TGTGCCAGCAGCCAAGGAGCGGGGGGCGGAAGTTATGGCTACACCTTC
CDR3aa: CASSQGAGGGSYGYTF

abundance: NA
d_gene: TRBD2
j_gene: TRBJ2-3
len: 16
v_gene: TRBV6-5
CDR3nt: TGTGCCAGCAGTTCTCATCTAGCGGGGGTTGGAGATACGCAGTATTTT
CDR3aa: CASSSHLAGVGDTQYF

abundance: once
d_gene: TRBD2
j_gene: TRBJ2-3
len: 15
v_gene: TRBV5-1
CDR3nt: TGCGCCAGCAGCCCCGGACTAGAGGGGACAGATACGCAGTATTTT
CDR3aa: CASSPGLEGTDTQYF

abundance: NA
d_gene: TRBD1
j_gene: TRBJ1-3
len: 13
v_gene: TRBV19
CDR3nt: TGTGCCAGTAGTTGGGACAGGTCCCACACCATATATTTT
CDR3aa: CASSWDRSHTIYF

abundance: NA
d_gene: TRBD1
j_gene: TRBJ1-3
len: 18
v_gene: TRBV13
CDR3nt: TGTGCCAGCAGCCAAAGGGACAGGGTCCAAGCGTCTGGAAACACCATATATTTT
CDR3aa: CASSQRDRVQASGNTIYF

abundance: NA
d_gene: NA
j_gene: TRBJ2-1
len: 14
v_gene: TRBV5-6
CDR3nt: TGTGCCTCCCGCGCGGGGGCCGCCTACAATGAGCAGTTCTTC
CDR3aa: CASRAGAAYNEQFF

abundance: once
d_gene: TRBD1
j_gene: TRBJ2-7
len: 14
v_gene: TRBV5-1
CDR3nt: TGCGCCAGCAGGACCGGGACAGGGCAGCACGAGCAGTACTTC
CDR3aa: CASRTGTGQHEQYF

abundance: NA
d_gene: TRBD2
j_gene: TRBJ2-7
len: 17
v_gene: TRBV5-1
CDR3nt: TGCGCCAGCAGCTCCGGGACTAGCGGGAGCGCTACCTACGAGCAGTACTTC
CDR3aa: CASSSGTSGSATYEQYF

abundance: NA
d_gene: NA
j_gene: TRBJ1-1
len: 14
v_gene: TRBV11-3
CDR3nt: TGTGCCAGCAGCTTAGTCGGGTGGTTCCCTGAAGCTTTCTTT
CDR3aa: CASSLVGWFPEAFF

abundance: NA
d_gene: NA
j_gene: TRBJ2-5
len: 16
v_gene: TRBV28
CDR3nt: TGTGCCAGCAGCCTCCCCCCGGCAGGGCTTCGATGGACCCAGTACTTC
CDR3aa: CASSLPPAGLRWTQYF

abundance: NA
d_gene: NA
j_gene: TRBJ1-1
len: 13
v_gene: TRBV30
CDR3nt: TGTGCCTGGAGTGCTGGGGGCAACACTGAAGCTTTCTTT
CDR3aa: CAWSAGGNTEAFF

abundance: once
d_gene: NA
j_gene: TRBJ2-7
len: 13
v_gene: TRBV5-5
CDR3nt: TGTGCCAGCGCTTTGGGGCTGTATTACGAGCAGTACTTC
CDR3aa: CASALGLYYEQYF

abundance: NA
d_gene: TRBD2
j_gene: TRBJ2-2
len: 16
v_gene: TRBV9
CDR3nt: TGTGCCAGCAGCGTGGGGCCTAGCGGGAACACCGGGGAGCTGTTTTTT
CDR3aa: CASSVGPSGNTGELFF

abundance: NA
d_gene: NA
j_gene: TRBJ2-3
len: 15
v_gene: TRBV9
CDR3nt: TGTGCCAGCAGCCGCAAGGGGGCGGGGTCAGATACGCAGTATTTT
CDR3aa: CASSRKGAGSDTQYF

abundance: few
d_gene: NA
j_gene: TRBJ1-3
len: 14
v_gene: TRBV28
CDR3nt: TGTGCCAGCAGCCCCCCTGTTGGGGCTTCAGCCATATATTTT
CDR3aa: CASSPPVGASAIYF

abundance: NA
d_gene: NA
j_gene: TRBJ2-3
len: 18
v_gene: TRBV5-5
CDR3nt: TGTGCCAGCAGCCCCAGGGCGTCGGCGTCTGGGGCCTTAGATACGCAGTATTTT
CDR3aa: CASSPRASASGALDTQYF

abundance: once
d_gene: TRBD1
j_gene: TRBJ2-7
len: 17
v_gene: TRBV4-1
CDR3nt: TGCGCCAGCAGCGGGACAGGGGGCGTAAAGCCCTCTACCGAGCAGTACTTC
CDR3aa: CASSGTGGVKPSTEQYF

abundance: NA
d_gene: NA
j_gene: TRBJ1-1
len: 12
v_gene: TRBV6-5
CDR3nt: TGTGCCGGCTTGACGGGAGACACTGAAGCTTTCTTT
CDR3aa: CAGLTGDTEAFF

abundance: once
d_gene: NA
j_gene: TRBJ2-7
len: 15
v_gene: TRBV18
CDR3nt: TGTGCCAGCTCACCGAACACGGGATCCACCTACGAGCAGTACTTC
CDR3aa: CASSPNTGSTYEQYF

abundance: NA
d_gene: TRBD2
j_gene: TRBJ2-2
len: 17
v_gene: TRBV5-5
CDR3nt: TGTGCCAGCAGCTTGTTAGCGGGGGCTCCAAACACCGGGGAGCTGTTTTTT
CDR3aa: CASSLLAGAPNTGELFF

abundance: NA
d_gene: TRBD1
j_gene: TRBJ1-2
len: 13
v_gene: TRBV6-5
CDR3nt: TGTGCCAGCAGTTACGACAGGGGACGGGGCTACACCTTC
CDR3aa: CASSYDRGRGYTF

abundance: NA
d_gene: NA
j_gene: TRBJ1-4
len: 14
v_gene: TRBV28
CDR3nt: TGTGCCAGCTCCCGCGGCCTTACTAATGAAAAACTGTTTTTT
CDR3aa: CASSRGLTNEKLFF

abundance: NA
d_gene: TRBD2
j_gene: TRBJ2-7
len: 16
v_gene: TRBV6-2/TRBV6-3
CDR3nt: TGTGCCAGCAGCCGGACTAGCGGGGGGGAGGGTGGCGAGCAGTACTTC
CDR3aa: CASSRTSGGEGGEQYF

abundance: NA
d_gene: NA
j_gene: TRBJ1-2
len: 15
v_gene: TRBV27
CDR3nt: TGTGCCAGCAGTGCACTGGTCGGGGGAAGCTATGGCTACACCTTC
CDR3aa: CASSALVGGSYGYTF

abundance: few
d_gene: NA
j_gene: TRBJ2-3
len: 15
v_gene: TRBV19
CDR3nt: TGTGCCACTAAATTATTGGGGGGGGCCACAGATACGCAGTATTTT
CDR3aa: CATKLLGGATDTQYF

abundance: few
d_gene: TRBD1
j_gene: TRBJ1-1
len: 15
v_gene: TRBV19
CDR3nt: TGTGCCAGTAGTATAGGGGGACAGAGGAGTCCTGAAGCTTTCTTT
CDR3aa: CASSIGGQRSPEAFF

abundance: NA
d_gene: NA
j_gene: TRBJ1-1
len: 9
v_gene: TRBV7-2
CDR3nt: TGTGCCAGCAGCCCCGGTCCCCTTTTT
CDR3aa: CASSPGPLF

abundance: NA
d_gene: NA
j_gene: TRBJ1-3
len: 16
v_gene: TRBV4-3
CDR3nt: TGCGCCAGCAGCCACATACCGGACAGCTCTGGAAACACCATATATTTT
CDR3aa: CASSHIPDSSGNTIYF

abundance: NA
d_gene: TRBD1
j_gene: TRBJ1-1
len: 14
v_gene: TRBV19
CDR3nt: TGTGCCAGTAGTAGTGGGACAGGGGCCACTGAAGCTTTCTTT
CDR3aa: CASSSGTGATEAFF

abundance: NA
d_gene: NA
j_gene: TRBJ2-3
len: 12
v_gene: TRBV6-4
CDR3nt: TGTGCCAGCAGTGACTCCGTCGGGACGCAGTATTTT
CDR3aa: CASSDSVGTQYF

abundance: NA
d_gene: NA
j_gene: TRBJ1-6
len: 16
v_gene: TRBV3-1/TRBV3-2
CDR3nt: TGTGCCAGCAGCCACGGTGTGCAGGGGCAAGGATCACCCCTCCACTTT
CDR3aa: CASSHGVQGQGSPLHF

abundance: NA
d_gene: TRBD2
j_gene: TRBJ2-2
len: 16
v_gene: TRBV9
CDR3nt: TGTGCCAGCAGCGTAGCCAGGACTAGGAACACCGGGGAGCTGTTTTTT
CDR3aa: CASSVARTRNTGELFF

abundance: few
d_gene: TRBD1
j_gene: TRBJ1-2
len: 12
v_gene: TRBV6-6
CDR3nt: TGTGCCACCTCAGGGACAGGTAGCGGCTACACCTTC
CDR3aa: CATSGTGSGYTF

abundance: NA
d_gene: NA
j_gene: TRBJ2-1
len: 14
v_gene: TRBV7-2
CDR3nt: TGTGCCAGCAGCTTAGCTTTAAGGGAGCATGAGCAGTTCTTC
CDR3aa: CASSLALREHEQFF

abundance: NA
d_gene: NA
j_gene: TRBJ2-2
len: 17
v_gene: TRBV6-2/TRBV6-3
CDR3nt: TGTGCCAGCAGTTACCCCACAGGGCGCGCGAACACCGGGGAGCTGTTTTTT
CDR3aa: CASSYPTGRANTGELFF

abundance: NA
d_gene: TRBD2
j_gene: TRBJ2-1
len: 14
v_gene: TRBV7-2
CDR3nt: TGTGCCAGCAGCTTCGAGCGGGGGGGCCTTGAGCAGTTCTTC
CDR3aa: CASSFERGGLEQFF